One sample yielded the 18 T cell receptor beta chains listed below, sequenced in a study of OX40 agonist ivuxolimab in advanced cancers. Libraries were prepared by immunoSEQ multiplex PCR; TCRdb keeps only in-frame clonotypes and omits some of them. The table shows about 140,000 clones, with 85% to 95% occurring only once. This specimen consisted of CD4+ or CD8+ T cells sorted from blood, obtained in a trial of the OX40 agonist ivuxolimab. The receptors were gathered from an adult with an advanced solid tumor such as melanoma, head and neck, liver or kidney cancer.

J is TRBJ2-6 and V is TRBV27; D gene unclear. The ends were cut back, 3 bases at V and 2 bases at J, with 17 bases in the middle. CDR3 size: 18 residues. Germline values: CDR1 MNHEY, CDR2 SMNVEV (reference sequence). CDR3 residues: CASSFRYVMLAGANVLTF. In nucleotides, the CDR3 is TGTGCCAGCAGTTTTCGGTATGTGATGTTGGCTGGGGCCAACGTCCTGACTTTC.

This sequence joins TRBV19 and TRBJ2-7; D gene ambiguous. The V gene lost 1 base and the J gene lost 3 bases, with 7 bases spanning the gap. CDR1 LNHDA and CDR2 SQIVND come from the germline V gene (reference sequence). The CDR3 spans 13 residues. The CDR3 here is CASSIGSRYEQYF. The DNA of the CDR3 is TGTGCCAGTAGTATAGGGTCGCGCTACGAGCAGTACTTC.

The gene calls are TRBV19 and TRBJ1-1; 7 bases align to TRBD1. CDR1 and CDR2 from the germline V gene are LNHDA and SQIVND (reference sequence). The trim removed 3 bases at V and 6 bases at J, leaving 7 bases unmatched. CDR3 length equals 14 residues. The CDR3 DNA follows: TGTGCCAGTAGTATTAACAGGGGTTGGGCTGAAGCTTTCTTT. It translates to CASSINRGWAEAFF.

This clone was detected only once. The chain combines TRBV29-1 with TRBJ1-2; D may be TRBD1 (6 bases). CDR3 length: 14 amino acids. Germline V gives CDR1 SQVTM, CDR2 ANQGSEA. Trimming stripped 0 bases from V and 3 bases from J, with 11 bases between. The CDR3 coding sequence is TGCAGCGTTGAAGATCGGGGGCCTGACTATGGCTACACCTTC. Amino acids: CSVEDRGPDYGYTF.

This clone was seen only once. V gene TRBV19 combines with J gene TRBJ2-3, with 7 bases that match TRBD1. This CDR3 is 14 amino acids long. In germline, CDR1 is LNHDA, CDR2 SQIVND (reference sequence). The junction had 7 bases not matched to a gene; V was cut back by 3 bases and J by 7 bases. CDR3 bases: TGTGCCAGTAGTATCGGGACAGCCACGAATACGCAGTATTTT. Protein: CASSIGTATNTQYF. The full variable domain, rest sourced from reference TRBV19 and TRBJ2-3, is DGGITQSPKYLFRKEGQNVTLSCEQNLNHDAMYWYRQDPGQGLRLIYYSQIVNDFQKGDIAEGYSVSREKKESFPLTVTSAQKNPTAFYLCASSIGTATNTQYFGPGTRLTVL.

This clone has a handful of counts. This sequence joins TRBV30 and TRBJ1-1; weak D call: TRBD1 (6 bases). Trimming took 7 bases from V and 2 from J, leaving 14 bases between them. The CDR3 runs to 13 residues. Per the germline V gene, CDR1 is GTSNPN and CDR2 is SVGIG (reference sequence). The CDR3 loop is CAFTRGSNTEAFF. For the CDR3, the DNA is TGTGCCTTCACCAGGGGATCCAACACTGAAGCTTTCTTT.

The chain employs TRBV2 and TRBJ1-3, with D hard to call. V lost 3 bases, J lost 0 bases, and 6 bases lay in between. This CDR3 is 14 amino acids long. Per the germline V gene, CDR1 is SNHLY and CDR2 is FYNNEI. Here the CDR3 DNA reads TGTGCCAGCAGTGACGGATACTCTGGAAACACCATATATTTT. It codes for CASSDGYSGNTIYF.

The rearrangement uses TRBV7-9 and TRBJ2-7, with 7 bases lining up with TRBD1. CDR1 is SEHNR, CDR2 FQNEAQ, per germline (reference sequence). V shed 1 base and J 4 bases; nucleotides not matched to a gene: 1. The CDR3 spans 13 residues. CDR3 region: CASSLGGQYEQYF. CDR3 in DNA: TGTGCCAGCAGCTTAGGGGGACAGTACGAGCAGTACTTC. The whole variable domain, remainder taken from reference TRBV7-9 and TRBJ2-7, is DTGVSQNPRHKITKRGQNVTFRCDPISEHNRLYWYRQTLGQGPEFLTYFQNEAQLEKSRLLSDRFSAERPKGSFSTLEIQRTEQGDSAMYLCASSLGGQYEQYFGPGTRLTVT.

V is TRBV5-1 and J is TRBJ2-1; TRBD1 matches 9 bases. This CDR3 has 17 amino acids. CDR1 and CDR2 (germline): SGHRS, YFSETQ. V shed 3 bases, J shed 6 bases, and the junction held 13 bases outside the gene matches. Here the CDR3 DNA reads TGCGCCAGCAGCTGGGACAGGGAACGGTGGAAAGGCAATGAGCAGTTCTTC. Translating it yields CASSWDRERWKGNEQFF.

V is TRBV27 and J is TRBJ2-1, with TRBD2 matching over 15 bases. V shed 5 bases and J 8 bases; nucleotides not matched to a gene: 4. The germline V gene encodes CDR1 MNHEY and CDR2 SMNVEV (reference sequence). The CDR3 length is 15 residues. This CDR3 is CASSPRTSGRDEQFF. The CDR3 DNA sequence: TGTGCCAGCAGTCCCCGGACTAGCGGGAGGGATGAGCAGTTCTTC.

The rearrangement uses TRBV9 and TRBJ1-6; D is uncertain. This CDR3 is 16 amino acids long. In germline, CDR1 is SGDLS, CDR2 YYNGEE. V gave up 0 bases and J gave up 9 bases, with 16 bases separating them. CDR3 sequence: CASSVGPAGIASPLHF. In nucleotides, the CDR3 is TGTGCCAGCAGCGTAGGCCCTGCGGGGATTGCTTCACCCCTCCACTTT.

The chain carries TRBV5-1 and TRBJ1-3; no definite D call. V lost 0 bases to trimming and J lost 3 bases, with 7 bases between them. CDR3 size: 14 residues. Germline V gene data show CDR1 as SGHRS and CDR2 as YFSETQ. CDR3 DNA sequence: TGCGCCAGCAGCTTGGGGACGGATGGAAACACCATATATTTT. It translates to CASSLGTDGNTIYF.

The chain uses TRBV5-3 and TRBJ2-5; D unclear. TRBV5-3 falls under the ORF class, with uncertain function. V lost 3 bases and J 4 bases, leaving 10 bases between the germline ends. There are 13 residues in the CDR3. CDR3 nucleotide sequence: TGTGCCAGAAGCTCCCGTGGGCGAGAGACCCAGTACTTC. Its protein is CARSSRGRETQYF.

The chain carries TRBV6-1 and TRBJ1-3; D call uncertain. The germline V gene encodes CDR1 MNHNS and CDR2 SASEGT. The germline V and J ends were trimmed by 8 bases and 4 bases, with 12 bases remaining between them. The CDR3 is made up of 13 amino acids. The CDR3, as DNA: TGTGCCAGCCATCCGTCGGGAGGAAACACCATATATTTT. Translating gives CASHPSGGNTIYF.

This clone was counted a few times. The chain employs TRBV10-3 and TRBJ1-1; D gene uncertain. Trimming shortened V by 6 bases and J by 3 bases, and 5 bases separated the two germline ends. The length of the CDR3 is 11 residues. Germline V gene sequence: CDR1 ENHRY, CDR2 SYGVKD. This chain's CDR3 is CAIREDTEAFF. CDR3 coding DNA: TGTGCCATCAGGGAGGACACTGAAGCTTTCTTT.

The J gene is TRBJ2-3, the V gene TRBV5-1; weak D call: TRBD2 (6 bases). Germline V gives CDR1 SGHRS, CDR2 YFSETQ. Trimming left V 2 bases short and J 3 bases short, with 13 bases between. The CDR3 extends over 15 amino acids. The CDR3 coding sequence is TGCGCCAGCAGCTTTATCGGGAGCCCAACAGATACGCAGTATTTT. This codes for CASSFIGSPTDTQYF. The whole variable domain, remainder taken from reference TRBV5-1 and TRBJ2-3, is KAGVTQTPRYLIKTRGQQVTLSCSPISGHRSVSWYQQTPGQGLQFLFEYFSETQRNKGNFPGRFSGRQFSNSRSEMNVSTLELGDSALYLCASSFIGSPTDTQYFGPGTRLTVL.

The chain employs TRBV7-9 and TRBJ2-5; unclear D gene. The J call may not be correct, given that the DNA end is closer to TRBJ2-7. The CDR3 consists of 15 residues. From germline, CDR1 is SEHNR and CDR2 FQNEAQ (reference sequence). CDR3 nucleotides: TGTGCCAGCAGCTTAGTCCCCCCTATCGGGTACGAGCAGTACTTC. Translation gives CASSLVPPIGYEQYF.

The chain links TRBV29-1 to TRBJ1-4; 7 nucleotides agree with TRBD1. The length of the CDR3 is 13 residues. Germline lookup yields CDR1 SQVTM and CDR2 ANQGSEA. Trimming at V came to 3 bases and at J to 8 bases, leaving 6 bases not matched to a gene. CDR3 amino acids: CSVDGQGGEKLFF. DNA for the CDR3: TGCAGCGTTGACGGGCAGGGGGGGGAAAAACTGTTTTTT.